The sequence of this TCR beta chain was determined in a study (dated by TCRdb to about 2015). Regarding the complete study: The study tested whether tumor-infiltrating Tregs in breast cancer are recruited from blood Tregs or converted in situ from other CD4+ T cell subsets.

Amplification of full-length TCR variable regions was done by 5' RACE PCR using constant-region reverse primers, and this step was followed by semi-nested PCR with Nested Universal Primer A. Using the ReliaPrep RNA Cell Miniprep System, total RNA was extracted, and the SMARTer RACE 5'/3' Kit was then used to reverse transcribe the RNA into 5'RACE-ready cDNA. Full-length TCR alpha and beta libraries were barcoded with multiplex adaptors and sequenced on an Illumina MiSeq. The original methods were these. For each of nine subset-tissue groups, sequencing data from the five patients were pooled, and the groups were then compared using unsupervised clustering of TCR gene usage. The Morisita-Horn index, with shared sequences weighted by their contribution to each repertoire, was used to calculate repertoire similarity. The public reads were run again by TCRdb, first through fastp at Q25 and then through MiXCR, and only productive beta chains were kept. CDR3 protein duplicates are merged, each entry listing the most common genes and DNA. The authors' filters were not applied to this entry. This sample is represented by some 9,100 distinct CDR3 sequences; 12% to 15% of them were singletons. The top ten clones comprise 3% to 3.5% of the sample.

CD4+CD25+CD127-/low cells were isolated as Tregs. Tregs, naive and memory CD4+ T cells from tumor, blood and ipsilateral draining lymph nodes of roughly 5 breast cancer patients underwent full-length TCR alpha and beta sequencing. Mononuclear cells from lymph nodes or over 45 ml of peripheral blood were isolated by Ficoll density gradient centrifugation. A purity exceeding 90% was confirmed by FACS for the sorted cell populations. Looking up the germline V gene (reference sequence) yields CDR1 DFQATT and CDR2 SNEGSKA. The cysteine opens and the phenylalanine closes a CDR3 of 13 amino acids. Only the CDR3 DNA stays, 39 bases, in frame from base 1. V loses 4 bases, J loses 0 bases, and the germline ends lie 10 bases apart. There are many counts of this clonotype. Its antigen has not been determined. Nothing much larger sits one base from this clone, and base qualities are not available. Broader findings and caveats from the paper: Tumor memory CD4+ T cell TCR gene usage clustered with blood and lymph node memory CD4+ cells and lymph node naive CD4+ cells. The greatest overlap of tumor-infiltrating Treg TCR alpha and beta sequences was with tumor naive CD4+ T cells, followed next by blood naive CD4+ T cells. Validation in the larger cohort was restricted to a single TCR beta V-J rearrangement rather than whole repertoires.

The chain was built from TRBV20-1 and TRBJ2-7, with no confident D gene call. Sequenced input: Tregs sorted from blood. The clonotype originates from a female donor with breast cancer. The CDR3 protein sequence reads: CSATGRNSYEQYF. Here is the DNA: TGCAGTGCTACAGGCCGCAACTCCTACGAGCAGTACTTC.